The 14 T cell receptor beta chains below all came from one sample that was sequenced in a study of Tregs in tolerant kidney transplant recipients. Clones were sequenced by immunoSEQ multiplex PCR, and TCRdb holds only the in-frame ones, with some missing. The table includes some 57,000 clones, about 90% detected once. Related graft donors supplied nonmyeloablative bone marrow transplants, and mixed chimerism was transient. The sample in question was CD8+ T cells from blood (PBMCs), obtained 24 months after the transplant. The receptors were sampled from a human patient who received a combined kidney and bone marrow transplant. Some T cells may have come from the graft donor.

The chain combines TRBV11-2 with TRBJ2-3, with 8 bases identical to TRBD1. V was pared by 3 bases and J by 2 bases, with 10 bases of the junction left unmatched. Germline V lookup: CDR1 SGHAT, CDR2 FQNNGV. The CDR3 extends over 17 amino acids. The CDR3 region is CASSFPPDRVYTDTQYF. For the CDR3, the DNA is TGTGCCAGCAGCTTCCCCCCGGACAGGGTTTACACAGATACGCAGTATTTT. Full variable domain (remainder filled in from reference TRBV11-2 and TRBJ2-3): EAGVAQSPRYKIIEKRQSVAFWCNPISGHATLYWYQQILGQGPKLLIQFQNNGVVDDSQLPKDRFSAERLKGVDSTLKIQPAKLEDSAVYLCASSFPPDRVYTDTQYFGPGTRLTVL.

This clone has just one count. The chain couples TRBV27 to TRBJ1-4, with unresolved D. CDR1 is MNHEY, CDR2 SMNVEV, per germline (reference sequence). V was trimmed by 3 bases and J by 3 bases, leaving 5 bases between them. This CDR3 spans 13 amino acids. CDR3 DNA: TGTGCCAGCAGTTTTGGAGCTAATGAAAAACTGTTTTTT. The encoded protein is CASSFGANEKLFF.

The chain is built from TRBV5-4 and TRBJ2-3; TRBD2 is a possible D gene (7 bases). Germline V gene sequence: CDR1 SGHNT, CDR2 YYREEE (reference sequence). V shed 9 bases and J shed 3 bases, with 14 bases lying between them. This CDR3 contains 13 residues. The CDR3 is CAIGGLETDTQYF. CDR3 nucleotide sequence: TGTGCCATCGGGGGGCTTGAAACAGATACGCAGTATTTT.

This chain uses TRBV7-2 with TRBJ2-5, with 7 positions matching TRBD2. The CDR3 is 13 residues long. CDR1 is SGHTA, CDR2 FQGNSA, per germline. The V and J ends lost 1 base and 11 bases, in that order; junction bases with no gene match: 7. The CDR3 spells CASSLGAGVEQYF. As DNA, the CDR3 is TGTGCCAGCAGCTTAGGGGCGGGAGTGGAGCAGTACTTC.

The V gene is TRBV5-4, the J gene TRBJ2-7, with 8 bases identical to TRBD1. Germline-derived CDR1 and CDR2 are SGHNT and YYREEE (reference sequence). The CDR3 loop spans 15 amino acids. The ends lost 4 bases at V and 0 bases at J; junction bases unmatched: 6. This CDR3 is CASSPRTGSSYEQYF. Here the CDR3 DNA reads TGTGCCAGCAGCCCGCGGACAGGGAGCTCCTACGAGCAGTACTTC.

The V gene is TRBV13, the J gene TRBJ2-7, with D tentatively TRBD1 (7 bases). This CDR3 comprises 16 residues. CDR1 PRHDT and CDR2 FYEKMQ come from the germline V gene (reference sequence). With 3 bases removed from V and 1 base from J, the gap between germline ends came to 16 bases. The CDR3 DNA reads TGTGCCAGCAGCTTTAGGGGGCAGGGGAGGTCCTACGAGCAGTACTTC. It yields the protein CASSFRGQGRSYEQYF.

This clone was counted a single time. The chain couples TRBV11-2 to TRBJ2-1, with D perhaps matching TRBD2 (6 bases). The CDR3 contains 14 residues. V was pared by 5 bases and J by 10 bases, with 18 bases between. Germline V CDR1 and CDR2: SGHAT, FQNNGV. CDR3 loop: CASSKGIAVGEQFF. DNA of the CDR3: TGTGCCAGCAGCAAGGGGATAGCGGTGGGCGAGCAGTTCTTC.

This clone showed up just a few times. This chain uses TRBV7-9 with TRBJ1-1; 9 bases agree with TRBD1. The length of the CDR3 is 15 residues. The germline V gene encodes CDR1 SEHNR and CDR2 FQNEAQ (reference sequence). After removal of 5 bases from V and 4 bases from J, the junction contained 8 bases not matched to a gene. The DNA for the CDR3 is TGTGCCAGCAGCACCACAGGGGGCGCAGGCACTGAAGCTTTCTTT. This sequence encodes CASSTTGGAGTEAFF.

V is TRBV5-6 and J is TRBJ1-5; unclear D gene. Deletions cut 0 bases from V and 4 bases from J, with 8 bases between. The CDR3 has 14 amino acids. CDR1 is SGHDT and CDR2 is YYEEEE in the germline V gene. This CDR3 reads CASSLGTGNQPQHF. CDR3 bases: TGTGCCAGCAGCTTGGGGACGGGGAATCAGCCCCAGCATTTT.

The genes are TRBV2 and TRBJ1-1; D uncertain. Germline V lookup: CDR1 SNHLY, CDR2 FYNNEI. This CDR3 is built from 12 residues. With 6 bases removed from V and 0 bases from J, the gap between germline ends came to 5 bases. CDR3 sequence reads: CASRGMNTEAFF. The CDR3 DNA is TGTGCCAGCAGGGGCATGAACACTGAAGCTTTCTTT.

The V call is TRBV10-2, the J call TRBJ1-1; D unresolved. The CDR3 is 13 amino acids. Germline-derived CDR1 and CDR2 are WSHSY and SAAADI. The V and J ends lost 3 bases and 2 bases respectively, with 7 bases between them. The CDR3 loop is CASSDRQNTEAFF. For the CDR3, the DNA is TGCGCCAGCAGTGACAGACAAAACACTGAAGCTTTCTTT.

This chain's CDR3 is CASSAQGKSYEQYF. Here the CDR3 DNA reads TGTGCCAGCAGCGCACAGGGCAAGAGCTACGAGCAGTACTTC. The J gene is TRBJ2-7, the V gene TRBV9, with D perhaps TRBD1 (6 bases). Trimming took 3 bases from V and 3 from J, leaving 13 bases between them. Per germline, CDR1 SGDLS and CDR2 YYNGEE. The CDR3 consists of 14 residues.

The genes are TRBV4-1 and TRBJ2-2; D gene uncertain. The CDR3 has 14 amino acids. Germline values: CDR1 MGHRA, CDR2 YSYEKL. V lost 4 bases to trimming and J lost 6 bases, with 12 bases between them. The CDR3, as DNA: TGCGCCAGCAGCCTCCCTGGCGGCCCCGGGGAGCTGTTTTTT. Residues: CASSLPGGPGELFF.

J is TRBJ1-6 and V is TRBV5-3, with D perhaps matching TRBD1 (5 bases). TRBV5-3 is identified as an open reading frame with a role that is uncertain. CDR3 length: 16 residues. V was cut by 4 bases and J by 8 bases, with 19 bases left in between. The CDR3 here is CARSPLGQPTDSPLHF. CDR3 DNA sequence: TGTGCCAGAAGCCCGTTAGGTCAGCCGACAGATTCACCCCTCCACTTT.